The rows below give T cell receptor beta chains drawn from one sample of a study of CD8+ T cells in alopecia areata. The protocol was immunoSEQ multiplex PCR, while the TCRdb copy is restricted to in-frame clones and leaves out a portion. The profile shows around 160,000 clones, more than 75% of them singletons. The sequencing used CD8+ T cells sorted from blood, collected at week 0. The receptor source for this set is a human donor with alopecia areata. CDR3s include the opening cysteine and the closing phenylalanine or tryptophan. The D gene is left open where the match is weak. Clone size appears in some rows only: once, few, many, or a class for an expanded clone.

clone size | D gene | J gene | V gene | CDR3 DNA | CDR3 protein
- | - | TRBJ2-5 | TRBV29-1 | TGCAGCGTTGAAGGCCCGCCAGGGAATACGTACCAAGAGACCCAGTACTTC | CSVEGPPGNTYQETQYF
- | - | TRBJ2-1 | TRBV19 | TGTGCCAGTAGTACCCACAATGAGCAGTTCTTC | CASSTHNEQFF
- | TRBD2 | TRBJ2-3 | TRBV6-4 | TGTGCCAGCAGTCTGGGACTAGCGACAGATACGCAGTATTTT | CASSLGLATDTQYF
once | TRBD2 | TRBJ2-3 | TRBV7-6 | TGTGCCAGCAGCTATAGCGGGGGCACAGATACGCAGTATTTT | CASSYSGGTDTQYF
- | - | TRBJ2-7 | TRBV27 | TGTGCCAGCAGTTTCGCCGGGCCTGTCGACGAGCAGTACTTC | CASSFAGPVDEQYF
- | - | TRBJ2-7 | TRBV29-1 | TGCAGCGCCGTAGGGCAGTCCTCCTACGAGCAGTACTTC | CSAVGQSSYEQYF
- | TRBD2 | TRBJ2-3 | TRBV30 | TGTGCCTGGAGCTATCCTAGCGGGAGCGCAGATACGCAGTATTTT | CAWSYPSGSADTQYF
- | - | TRBJ1-2 | TRBV11-3 | TGTGCCAGCAGCTTATGGGAAACCAGGGACTATGGCTACACCTTC | CASSLWETRDYGYTF
- | - | TRBJ2-1 | TRBV7-9 | TGTGCCAGCAGCTTTGAGACTAGCAATGAGCAGTTCTTC | CASSFETSNEQFF
- | - | TRBJ2-1 | TRBV2 | TGTGCCAGCAGTGAAACCCCCTACAATGAGCAGTTCTTC | CASSETPYNEQFF
- | - | TRBJ2-7 | TRBV6-5 | TGTGCCAGCAGTTATGGCAGTACCTCCTACGAGCAGTACTTC | CASSYGSTSYEQYF
- | - | TRBJ1-5 | TRBV27 | TGTGCCAGCACCCCTTACGAGGGTCAGCCCCAGCATTTT | CASTPYEGQPQHF
- | - | TRBJ2-7 | TRBV7-6 | TGTGCCAGCAGCTTAGGGGGCAAGGGATACGAGCAGTACTTC | CASSLGGKGYEQYF
- | - | TRBJ2-7 | TRBV27 | TGTGCCAGCAGTTTATCTTTATATGCGAGTTCCTACGAGCAGTACTTC | CASSLSLYASSYEQYF
- | - | TRBJ2-3 | TRBV2 | TGTGCCAGCAGTGTGACGGTAGAGCCTAGCACAGATACGCAGTATTTT | CASSVTVEPSTDTQYF
- | TRBD2 | TRBJ2-7 | TRBV4-1 | TGCGCCAGCAGTTACGGGACTAGCGGGATAGGCGAGCAGTACTTC | CASSYGTSGIGEQYF
- | TRBD1 | TRBJ2-3 | TRBV5-4 | TGTGCTGACCGGGACAGGGGGCAGGATACGCAGTATTTT | CADRDRGQDTQYF
- | - | TRBJ2-5 | TRBV4-2 | TGTGCCAGCAGCCAAGACCCCGGGACCCACTTATCGGAGACCCAGTACTTC | CASSQDPGTHLSETQYF
- | TRBD1 | TRBJ1-1 | TRBV5-1 | TGCGCCAGCAGCATAGGACAGGGGGCTTTCTTT | CASSIGQGAFF
- | - | TRBJ2-7 | TRBV6-1 | TGTGCCAGCAGTGATGAAAGCGGGTCCTCCTACGAGCAGTACTTC | CASSDESGSSYEQYF